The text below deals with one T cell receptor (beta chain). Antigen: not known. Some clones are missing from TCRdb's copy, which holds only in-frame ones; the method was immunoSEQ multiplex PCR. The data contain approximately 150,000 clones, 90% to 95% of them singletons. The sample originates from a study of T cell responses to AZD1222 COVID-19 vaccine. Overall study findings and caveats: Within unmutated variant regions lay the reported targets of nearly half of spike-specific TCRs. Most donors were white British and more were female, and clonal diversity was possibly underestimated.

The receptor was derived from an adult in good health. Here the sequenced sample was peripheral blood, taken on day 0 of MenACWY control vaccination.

CDR3 residues: CASSKGLAYEQYF. The CDR3 coding sequence is TGTGCCAGTAGTAAGGGACTAGCCTACGAGCAGTACTTC. V usage is TRBV19 and J usage is TRBJ2-7, with TRBD2 identical over 8 bases. After removal of 4 bases from V and 2 bases from J, the junction contained 1 base not matched to a gene. The CDR3 contains 13 residues. Germline V CDR1 and CDR2: LNHDA, SQIVND (reference sequence).